One and the same sample provided the 8 T cell receptor beta chains below, sequenced in a study of shared clonotypes between healthy human individuals. Libraries were prepared by immunoSEQ multiplex PCR; TCRdb keeps only in-frame clonotypes and omits some of them. Of fewer than 400,000 clones in the sample, roughly 70% were seen once. Sequenced input: memory CD4+ T cells sorted from blood. Subset: CD45RA-negative fraction. The source is a young man in good health.

This clone was seen once. This chain connects TRBV7-8 to TRBJ2-1, with 8 bases fitting TRBD1. With V trimmed by 6 bases and J by 2 bases, 9 bases remained unmatched. The CDR3 sequence is 16 residues long. Germline loops: CDR1 SGHVS, CDR2 FQNEAQ. This chain's CDR3 is CASRSGGPGTYNEQFF. DNA for the CDR3: TGTGCCAGCAGATCAGGGGGCCCAGGGACCTACAATGAGCAGTTCTTC.

The table lists this clone with a count of one. The gene calls are TRBV13 and TRBJ1-1; tentatively, D is TRBD1 (6 bases). Per germline, CDR1 PRHDT and CDR2 FYEKMQ (reference sequence). Trimming cost V 0 bases and J 4 bases, with 18 bases left between them. The length of the CDR3 is 17 residues. CDR3 sequence (DNA): TGTGCCAGCAGCTTAGGCCCTCTAACAGGGTTTGCCACTGAAGCTTTCTTT. As protein: CASSLGPLTGFATEAFF.

J is TRBJ1-3 and V is TRBV5-4, with a possible D match to TRBD1 (6 bases). The CDR3 spans 14 residues. The germline gives CDR1 SGHNT, CDR2 YYREEE (reference sequence). With 2 bases removed from V and 4 bases from J, the gap between germline ends came to 10 bases. The CDR3 loop is CASSFTGSGNTIYF. The CDR3 DNA reads as TGTGCCAGCAGCTTTACAGGGTCCGGAAACACCATATATTTT.

The chain carries TRBV5-4 and TRBJ1-2, with 11 bases aligning to TRBD1. Trimming removed 4 bases from V and 5 bases from J; junction bases left unmatched: 10. Germline lookup yields CDR1 SGHNT and CDR2 YYREEE (reference sequence). The CDR3 covers 16 residues. CDR3 DNA sequence: TGTGCCAGCAGCCTCCGGACAGGGGGCTTTGGGTATGGCTACACCTTC. Translation: CASSLRTGGFGYGYTF. Full variable domain (remainder filled in from reference TRBV5-4 and TRBJ1-2): ETGVTQSPTHLIKTRGQQVTLRCSSQSGHNTVSWYQQALGQGPQFIFQYYREEENGRGNFPPRFSGLQFPNYSSELNVNALELDDSALYLCASSLRTGGFGYGYTFGSGTRLTVV.

The chain has TRBV7-2 and TRBJ2-3, with D perhaps TRBD2 (6 bases). Trimming took off 2 bases at V and 6 bases at J, with 9 bases between the two ends. Germline CDR1 is SGHTA and CDR2 is FQGNSA. The CDR3 consists of 13 residues. CDR3 loop: CASSLNRGDTQYF. The CDR3 DNA sequence: TGTGCCAGCAGCTTAAACCGGGGGGATACGCAGTATTTT.

A remark on this clone: Other DNA sequences within the sample encode an identical CDR3. V usage is TRBV9 and J usage is TRBJ2-7; a possible D gene is TRBD2 (6 bases). CDR3 length: 14 residues. Germline V gene data show CDR1 as SGDLS and CDR2 as YYNGEE. The V end was cut by 0 bases, the J end by 2 bases, with 9 bases between. In DNA, the CDR3 is TGTGCCAGCAGCGTAGGTGGCGGGGCCTACGAGCAGTACTTC. Amino acids: CASSVGGGAYEQYF.

This clone has just one count. The V call is TRBV28, the J call TRBJ2-7; either TRBD1 or TRBD2 may fit D (5 bases each). Per germline, CDR1 MDHEN and CDR2 SYDVKM. The CDR3 spans 14 residues. Trimming cost V 5 bases and J 5 bases, with 16 bases left between them. As DNA, the CDR3 is TGTGCCAGCAGTCCACCGGGACCGATCCACGAGCAGTACTTC. This sequence encodes CASSPPGPIHEQYF.

This clone has a handful of counts. The genes are TRBV29-1 and TRBJ2-1, with D perhaps matching TRBD2 (6 bases). V lost 0 bases to trimming and J lost 5 bases, with 14 bases between them. The CDR3 consists of 15 residues. From germline, CDR1 is SQVTM and CDR2 ANQGSEA. The CDR3 DNA reads as TGCAGCGTTGAAGATCCCGGGGGTAGGGACAATGAGCAGTTCTTC. Protein: CSVEDPGGRDNEQFF.